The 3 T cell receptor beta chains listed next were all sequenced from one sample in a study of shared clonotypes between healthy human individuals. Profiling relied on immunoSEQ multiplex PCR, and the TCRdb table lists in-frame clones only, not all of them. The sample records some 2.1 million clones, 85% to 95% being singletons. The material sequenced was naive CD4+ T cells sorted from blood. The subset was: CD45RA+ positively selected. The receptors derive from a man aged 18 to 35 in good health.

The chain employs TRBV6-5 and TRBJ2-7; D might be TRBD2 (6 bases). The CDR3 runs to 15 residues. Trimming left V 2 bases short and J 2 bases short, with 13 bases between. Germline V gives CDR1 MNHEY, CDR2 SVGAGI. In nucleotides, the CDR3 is TGTGCCAGCAGTTACATGGAGGGGCGCGCCTACGAGCAGTACTTC. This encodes CASSYMEGRAYEQYF.

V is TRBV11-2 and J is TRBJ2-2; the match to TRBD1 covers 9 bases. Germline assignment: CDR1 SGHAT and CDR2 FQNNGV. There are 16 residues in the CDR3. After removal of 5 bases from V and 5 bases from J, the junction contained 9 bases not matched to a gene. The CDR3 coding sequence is TGTGCCAGCAGCGGAGGGGGGACAGGGATAACCGGGGAGCTGTTTTTT. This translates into CASSGGGTGITGELFF. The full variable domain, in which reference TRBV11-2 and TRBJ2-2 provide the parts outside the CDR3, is EAGVAQSPRYKIIEKRQSVAFWCNPISGHATLYWYQQILGQGPKLLIQFQNNGVVDDSQLPKDRFSAERLKGVDSTLKIQPAKLEDSAVYLCASSGGGTGITGELFFGEGSRLTVL.

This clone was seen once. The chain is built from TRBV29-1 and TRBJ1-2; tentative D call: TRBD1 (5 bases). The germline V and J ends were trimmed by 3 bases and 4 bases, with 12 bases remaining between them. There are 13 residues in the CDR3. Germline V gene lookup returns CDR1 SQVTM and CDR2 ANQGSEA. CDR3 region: CSVEGVEIYGYTF. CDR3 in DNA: TGCAGCGTTGAGGGGGTAGAAATCTATGGCTACACCTTC.